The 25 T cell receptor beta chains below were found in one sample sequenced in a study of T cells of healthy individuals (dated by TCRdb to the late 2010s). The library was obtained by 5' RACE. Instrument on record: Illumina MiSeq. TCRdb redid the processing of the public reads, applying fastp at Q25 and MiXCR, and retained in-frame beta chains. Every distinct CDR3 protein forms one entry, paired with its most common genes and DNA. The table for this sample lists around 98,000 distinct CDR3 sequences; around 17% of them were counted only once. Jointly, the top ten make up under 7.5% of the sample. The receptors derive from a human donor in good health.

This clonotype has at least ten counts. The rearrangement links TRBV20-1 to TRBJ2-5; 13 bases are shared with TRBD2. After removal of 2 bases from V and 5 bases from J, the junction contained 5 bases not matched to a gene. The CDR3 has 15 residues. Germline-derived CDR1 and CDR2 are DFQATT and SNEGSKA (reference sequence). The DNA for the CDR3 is TGCAGTGCTAGACCGAGGACTAGCGGGAGTGAGACCCAGTACTTC. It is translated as CSARPRTSGSETQYF.

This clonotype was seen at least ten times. DNA of the CDR3: TGCAGTGCTAGCGTGGGAGGGTTAAACATTCAGTACTTC. This encodes CSASVGGLNIQYF. This chain links TRBV20-1 with TRBJ2-4; 7 bases are a match to TRBD2. In germline, CDR1 is DFQATT, CDR2 SNEGSKA (reference sequence). V gave up 3 bases and J gave up 6 bases; unmatched junction bases: 5. The CDR3 spans 13 residues.

The CDR3 region is CASSEVGLAYEQYF. The CDR3 DNA sequence: TGTGCCAGCAGTGAAGTGGGACTAGCTTACGAGCAGTACTTC. The chain combines TRBV2 with TRBJ2-7; TRBD2 matches at 9 bases. This CDR3 is 14 amino acids long. The germline V gene has CDR1 SNHLY and CDR2 FYNNEI. V dropped 1 base and J dropped 4; count of bases not matched to a gene: 2.

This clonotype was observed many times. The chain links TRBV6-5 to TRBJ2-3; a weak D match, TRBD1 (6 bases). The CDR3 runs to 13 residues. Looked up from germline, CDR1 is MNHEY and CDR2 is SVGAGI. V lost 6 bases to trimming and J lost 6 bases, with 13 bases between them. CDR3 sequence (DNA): TGTGCCAGCAGGGATACAGGGAAGGATACGCAGTATTTT. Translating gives CASRDTGKDTQYF.

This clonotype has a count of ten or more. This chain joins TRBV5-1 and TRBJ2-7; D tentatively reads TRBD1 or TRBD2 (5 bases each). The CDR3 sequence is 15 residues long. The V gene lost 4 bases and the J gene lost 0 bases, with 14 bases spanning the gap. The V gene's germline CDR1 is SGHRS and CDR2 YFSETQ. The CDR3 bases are TGCGCCAGCAGCCCCTTAGCAGGGAGCTCCTACGAGCAGTACTTC. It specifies CASSPLAGSSYEQYF.

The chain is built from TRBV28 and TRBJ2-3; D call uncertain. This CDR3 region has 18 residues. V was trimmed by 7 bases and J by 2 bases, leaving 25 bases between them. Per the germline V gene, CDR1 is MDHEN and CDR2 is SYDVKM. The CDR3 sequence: CASTTLRLTSVFTDTQYF. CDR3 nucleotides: TGTGCCAGCACCACGTTGCGACTGACATCAGTATTCACAGATACGCAGTATTTT. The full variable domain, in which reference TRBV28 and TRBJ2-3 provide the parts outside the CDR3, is DVKVTQSSRYLVKRTGEKVFLECVQDMDHENMFWYRQDPGLGLRLIYFSYDVKMKEKGDIPEGYSVSREKKERFSLILESASTNQTSMYLCASTTLRLTSVFTDTQYFGPGTRLTVL.

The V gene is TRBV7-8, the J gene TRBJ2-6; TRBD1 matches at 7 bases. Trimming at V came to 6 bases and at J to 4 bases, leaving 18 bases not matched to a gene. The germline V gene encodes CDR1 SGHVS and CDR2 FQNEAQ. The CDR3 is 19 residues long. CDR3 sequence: CASSLFSPGQMGGANVLTF. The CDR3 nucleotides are TGTGCCAGCAGTTTGTTCTCCCCGGGACAGATGGGGGGGGCCAACGTCCTGACTTTC.

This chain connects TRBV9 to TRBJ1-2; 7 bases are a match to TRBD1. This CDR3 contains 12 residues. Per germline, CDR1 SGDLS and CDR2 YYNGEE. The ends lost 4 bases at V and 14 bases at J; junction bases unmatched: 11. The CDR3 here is CASSPGTALFTF. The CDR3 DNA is TGTGCCAGCAGCCCCGGGACAGCTCTATTTACCTTC.

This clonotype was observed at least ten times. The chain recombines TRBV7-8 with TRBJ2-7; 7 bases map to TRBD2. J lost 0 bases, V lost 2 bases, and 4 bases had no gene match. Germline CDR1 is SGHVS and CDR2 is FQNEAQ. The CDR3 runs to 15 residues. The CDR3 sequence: CASSLRGSPSYEQYF. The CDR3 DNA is TGTGCCAGCAGCTTACGCGGGAGCCCCTCCTACGAGCAGTACTTC.

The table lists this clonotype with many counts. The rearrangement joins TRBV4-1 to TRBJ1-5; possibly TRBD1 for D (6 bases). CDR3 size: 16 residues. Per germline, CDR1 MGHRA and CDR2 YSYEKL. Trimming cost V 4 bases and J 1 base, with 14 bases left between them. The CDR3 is CASSPGWGTSNQPQHF. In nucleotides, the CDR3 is TGCGCCAGCAGCCCGGGATGGGGGACAAGCAATCAGCCCCAGCATTTT.

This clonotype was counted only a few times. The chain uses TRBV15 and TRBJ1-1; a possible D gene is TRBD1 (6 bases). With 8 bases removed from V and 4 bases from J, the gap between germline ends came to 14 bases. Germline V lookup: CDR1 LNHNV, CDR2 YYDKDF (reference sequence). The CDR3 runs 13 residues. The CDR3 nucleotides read TGTGCCACCCATGGGGGGCTCGGCACTGAAGCTTTCTTT. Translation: CATHGGLGTEAFF.

The CDR3 DNA reads as TGTGCCACCAGTGATTACGGAAACACCATATATTTT. The encoded protein is CATSDYGNTIYF. The V call is TRBV24-1, the J call TRBJ1-3; D not resolved. V lost 2 bases and J lost 4, with 2 bases in between. CDR1 is KGHDR, CDR2 SFDVKD, per germline. This CDR3 spans 12 amino acids.

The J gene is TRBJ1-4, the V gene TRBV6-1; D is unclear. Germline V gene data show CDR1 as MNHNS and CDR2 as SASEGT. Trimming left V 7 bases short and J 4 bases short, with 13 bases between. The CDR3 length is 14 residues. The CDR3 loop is CASKSGGNNEKLFF. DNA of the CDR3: TGTGCCAGCAAATCAGGAGGAAATAATGAAAAACTGTTTTTT.

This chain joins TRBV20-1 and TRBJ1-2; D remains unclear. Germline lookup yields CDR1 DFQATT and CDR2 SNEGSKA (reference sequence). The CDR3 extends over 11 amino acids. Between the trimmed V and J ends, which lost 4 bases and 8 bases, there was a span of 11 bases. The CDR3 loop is CSAIGAWGYTF. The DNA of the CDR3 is TGCAGTGCTATTGGAGCCTGGGGCTACACCTTC.

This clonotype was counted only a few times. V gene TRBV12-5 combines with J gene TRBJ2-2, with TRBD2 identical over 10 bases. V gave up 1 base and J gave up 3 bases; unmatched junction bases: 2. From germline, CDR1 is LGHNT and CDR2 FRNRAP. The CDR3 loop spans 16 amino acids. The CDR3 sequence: CASGLGLAGYTGELFF. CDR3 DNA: TGTGCTAGTGGTTTGGGACTAGCGGGCTACACCGGGGAGCTGTTTTTT.

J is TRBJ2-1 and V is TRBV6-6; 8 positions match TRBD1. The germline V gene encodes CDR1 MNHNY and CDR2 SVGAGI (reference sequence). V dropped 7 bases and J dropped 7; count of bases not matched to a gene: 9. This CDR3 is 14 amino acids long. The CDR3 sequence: CASTLDRGPNEQFF. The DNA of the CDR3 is TGTGCCAGCACCCTTGACAGGGGACCTAATGAGCAGTTCTTC.

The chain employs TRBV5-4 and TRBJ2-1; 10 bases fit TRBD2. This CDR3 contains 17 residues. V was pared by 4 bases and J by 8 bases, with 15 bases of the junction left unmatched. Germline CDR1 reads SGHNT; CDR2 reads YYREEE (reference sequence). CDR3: CASSPTVGTGLADEQFF. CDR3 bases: TGTGCCAGCAGCCCCACGGTGGGAACCGGACTAGCGGATGAGCAGTTCTTC.

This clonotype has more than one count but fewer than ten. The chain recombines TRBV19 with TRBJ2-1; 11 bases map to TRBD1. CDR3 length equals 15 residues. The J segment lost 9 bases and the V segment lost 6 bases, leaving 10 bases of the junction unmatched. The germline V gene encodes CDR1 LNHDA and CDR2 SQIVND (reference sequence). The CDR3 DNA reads TGTGCCAGTAGATCACCGGGACAGGGGGGTTTTGAGCAGTTCTTC. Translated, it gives CASRSPGQGGFEQFF. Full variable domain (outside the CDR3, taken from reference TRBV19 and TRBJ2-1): DGGITQSPKYLFRKEGQNVTLSCEQNLNHDAMYWYRQDPGQGLRLIYYSQIVNDFQKGDIAEGYSVSREKKESFPLTVTSAQKNPTAFYLCASRSPGQGGFEQFFGPGTRLTVL.

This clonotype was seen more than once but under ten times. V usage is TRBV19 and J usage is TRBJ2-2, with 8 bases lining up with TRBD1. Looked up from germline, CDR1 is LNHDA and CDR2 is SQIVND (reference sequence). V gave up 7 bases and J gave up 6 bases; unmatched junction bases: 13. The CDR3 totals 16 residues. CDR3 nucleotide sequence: TGTGCCAGTACCTCCCCGGGGACAGGACAAGCCGGGGAGCTGTTTTTT. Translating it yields CASTSPGTGQAGELFF. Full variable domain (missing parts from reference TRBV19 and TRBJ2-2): DGGITQSPKYLFRKEGQNVTLSCEQNLNHDAMYWYRQDPGQGLRLIYYSQIVNDFQKGDIAEGYSVSREKKESFPLTVTSAQKNPTAFYLCASTSPGTGQAGELFFGEGSRLTVL.

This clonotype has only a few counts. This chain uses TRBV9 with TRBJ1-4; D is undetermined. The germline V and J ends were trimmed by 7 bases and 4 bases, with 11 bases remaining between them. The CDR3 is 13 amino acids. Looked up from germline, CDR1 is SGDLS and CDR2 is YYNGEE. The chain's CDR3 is CASGGSFNEKLFF. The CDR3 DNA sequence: TGTGCCAGCGGTGGATCATTTAATGAAAAACTGTTTTTT.

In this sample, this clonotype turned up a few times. CDR3 residues: CASSFQAYNSPLHF. The CDR3 DNA follows: TGTGCCAGCAGTTTCCAGGCATATAATTCACCCCTCCACTTT. J is TRBJ1-6 and V is TRBV28, with unresolved D. This CDR3 is built from 14 residues. Germline V CDR1 and CDR2: MDHEN, SYDVKM. V shed 3 bases and J shed 4 bases, with 7 bases lying between them.

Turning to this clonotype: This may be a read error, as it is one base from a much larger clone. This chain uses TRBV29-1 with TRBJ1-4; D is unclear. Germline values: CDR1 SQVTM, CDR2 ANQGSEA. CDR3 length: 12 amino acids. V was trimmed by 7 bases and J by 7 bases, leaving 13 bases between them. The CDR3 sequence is CSAPDFTEKLFF. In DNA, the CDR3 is TGCAGCGCCCCGGATTTTACTGAAAAACTGTTTTTT. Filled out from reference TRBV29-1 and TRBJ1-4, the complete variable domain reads SAVISQKPSRDICQRGTSLTIQCQVDSQVTMMFWYRQQPGQSLTLIATANQGSEATYESGFVIDKFPISRPNLTFSTLTVSNMSPEDSSIYLCSAPDFTEKLFFGSGTQLSVL.

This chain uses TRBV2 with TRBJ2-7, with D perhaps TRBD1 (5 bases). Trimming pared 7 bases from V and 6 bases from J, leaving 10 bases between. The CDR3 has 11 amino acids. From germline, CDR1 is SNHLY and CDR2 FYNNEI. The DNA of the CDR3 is TGTGCCAGCAAGAACCAGGGCGAGCAGTACTTC. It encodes CASKNQGEQYF.

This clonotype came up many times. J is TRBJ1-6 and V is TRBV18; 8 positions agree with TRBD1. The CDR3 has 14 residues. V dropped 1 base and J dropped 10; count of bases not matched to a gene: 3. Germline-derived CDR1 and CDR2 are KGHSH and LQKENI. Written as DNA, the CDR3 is TGTGCCAGCTCACCACGACAGGGGAGATCACCCCTCCACTTT. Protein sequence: CASSPRQGRSPLHF.

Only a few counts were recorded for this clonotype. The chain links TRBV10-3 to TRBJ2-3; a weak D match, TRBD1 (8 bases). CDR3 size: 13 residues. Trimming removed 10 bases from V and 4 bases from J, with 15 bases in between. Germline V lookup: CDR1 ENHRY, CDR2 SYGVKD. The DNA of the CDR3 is TGTGCCACCCGGACAGGGAGGGCAGATACGCAGTATTTT. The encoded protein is CATRTGRADTQYF.